This T cell receptor beta chain was recorded in a study of T cells expressing NK-cell markers. Study details: Cells sorted as CD3+CD56+NKG2C+, CD3+CD56+NKG2C- and CD3+CD56-NKG2C+ T cells supplied the TCR beta repertoires.

TCRdb reprocessed the 5' RACE reads and keeps a single row for each CDR3 protein, giving no DNA. In total, the table holds 450,000 to 600,000 distinct CDR3 sequences. CDR3 length equals 16 residues. Germline lookup yields CDR1 DFQATT and CDR2 SNEGSKA (reference sequence). What was sequenced was blood T cells: a sorted CD56 or NKG2C T cell subset, CD4+ or CD8+ T cells, or bulk PBMC T cells (not recorded which). The chain employs TRBV20-1 and TRBJ2-7. The TCR originated in a man younger than 35 in good health. CDR3 loop: CSARDQAGSRMYEQYF.